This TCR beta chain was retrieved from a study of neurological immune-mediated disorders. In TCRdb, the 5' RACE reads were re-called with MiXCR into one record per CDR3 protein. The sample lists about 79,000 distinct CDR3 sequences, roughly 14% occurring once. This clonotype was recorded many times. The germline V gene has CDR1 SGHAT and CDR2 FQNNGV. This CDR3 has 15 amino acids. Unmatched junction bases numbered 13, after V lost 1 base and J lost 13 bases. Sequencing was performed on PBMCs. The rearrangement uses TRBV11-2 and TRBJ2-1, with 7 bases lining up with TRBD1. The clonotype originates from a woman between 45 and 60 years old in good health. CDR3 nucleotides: TGTGCCAGCAGCTTAGTGCTAGGACAGGCCGTGACACAGTTCTTC. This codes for CASSLVLGQAVTQFF.